The sequence of this T cell receptor (beta chain) was determined in a study of control samples from healthy donors and cancer patients. This CDR3 spans 14 amino acids. V lost 2 bases to trimming and J lost 1 base, with 8 bases between them. Looked up from germline, CDR1 is WSHSY and CDR2 is SAAADI. Only in-frame clones appear in the TCRdb table, and some are missing; sequencing was by immunoSEQ multiplex PCR. This sample has 110,000 or so clones; roughly 79% occur once, and the top ten carry around 6.4%. The sequenced sample was blood. The J gene is TRBJ1-1, the V gene TRBV10-2, with TRBD1 as a possible D gene (5 bases). This clonotype originated in a young man in good health. Here the CDR3 reads CASSEAGRNTEAFF. The CDR3, as DNA: TGCGCCAGCAGTGAGGCAGGGCGGAACACTGAAGCTTTCTTT.